This TCR beta chain was identified in a study of T-cell reconstitution after alpha-beta-depleted transplantation in children. Trimming removed 3 bases from V and 5 bases from J, with 17 bases in between. Germline CDR1 DFQATT, CDR2 SNEGSKA (reference sequence). The CDR3 totals 14 residues. Remarks on this clonotype: A read error may explain this, as a much larger clone is one base away.

During its preparation, the TCRbeta library received unique molecular identifiers. TCRdb used MiXCR to reprocess the PCR reads, holding one entry per CDR3 protein. The data show hundreds of thousands of distinct CDR3 sequences, 16% seen once. This sequence joins TRBV20-1 and TRBJ2-7; a weak D match, TRBD1 (6 bases). Sequencing used PBMCs from the stem cell graft donor, obtained from the stem cell graft. This TCR came from a human donor who donated a stem cell graft to a child with acute myeloid leukemia. This chain's CDR3 is CSARVSGVRDEQYF. The CDR3 nucleotides read TGCAGTGCTAGGGTATCAGGGGTCCGGGACGAGCAGTACTTC.